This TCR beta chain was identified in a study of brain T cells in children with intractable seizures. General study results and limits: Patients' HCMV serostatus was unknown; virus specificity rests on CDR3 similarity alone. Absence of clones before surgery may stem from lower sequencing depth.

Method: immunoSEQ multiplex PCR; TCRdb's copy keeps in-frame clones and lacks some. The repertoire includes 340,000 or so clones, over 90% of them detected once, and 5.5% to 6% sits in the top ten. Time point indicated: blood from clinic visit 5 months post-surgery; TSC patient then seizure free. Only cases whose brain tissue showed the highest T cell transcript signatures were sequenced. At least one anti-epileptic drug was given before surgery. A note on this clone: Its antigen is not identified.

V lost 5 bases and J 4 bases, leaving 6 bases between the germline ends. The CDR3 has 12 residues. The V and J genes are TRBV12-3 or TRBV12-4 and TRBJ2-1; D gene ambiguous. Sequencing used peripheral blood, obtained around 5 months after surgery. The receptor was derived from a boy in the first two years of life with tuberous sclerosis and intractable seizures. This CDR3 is CASSGRYNEQFF. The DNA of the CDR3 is TGTGCCAGCAGTGGAAGATACAATGAGCAGTTCTTC.